A single sample is the source of the 28 T cell receptor beta chains below, sequenced in a study of blood T cell repertoires in COVID-19 (dated by TCRdb to 2018 to 2020). Library preparation employed the immunoSEQ multiplex PCR assay. TCRdb provides this immuneACCESS table in a form limited to in-frame rearrangements. Some clones are lacking; in checked studies, under half of them reflect an unresolved V gene, and why the rest are absent is not known. This sample is represented by some 290,000 clones; roughly 80% of them were singletons. Roughly 4.6% of the sample belongs to the ten largest clones. The specimen sequenced was peripheral blood. The receptors were gathered from a man between 60 and 75 years old who had recovered from COVID-19.

The rearrangement links TRBV27 to TRBJ1-1, with 7 bases aligning to TRBD1. There are 13 residues in the CDR3. Germline loops: CDR1 MNHEY, CDR2 SMNVEV (reference sequence). The V segment lost 8 bases and the J segment 7 bases; nucleotides outside the gene matches: 10. The CDR3 reads CASGQIGDSEAFF. The CDR3 nucleotides are TGTGCCAGCGGCCAAATCGGGGACAGTGAAGCTTTCTTT.

V usage is TRBV30 and J usage is TRBJ2-7; 12 positions agree with TRBD2. The CDR3 contains 14 residues. Per the germline V gene, CDR1 is GTSNPN and CDR2 is SVGIG (reference sequence). V lost 1 base, J lost 6 bases, and 4 bases stayed unmatched. The CDR3 coding sequence is TGTGCCTGGAGTGGCACTAGCGGGAGGACCGAGCAGTACTTC. This translates into CAWSGTSGRTEQYF.

This clone appeared a few times. V is TRBV18 and J is TRBJ1-2, with D unresolved. CDR1 is KGHSH and CDR2 is LQKENI in the germline V gene. The length of the CDR3 is 15 residues. Deletions cut 2 bases from V and 5 bases from J, with 15 bases between. CDR3 DNA sequence: TGTGCCAGCTCACCAGGTACTGGAGGTGGATATGGCTACACCTTC. Its protein product is CASSPGTGGGYGYTF.

In regard to this clone: Within the sample, other DNA sequences also encode this same CDR3. The chain uses TRBV7-9 and TRBJ2-3; D is unresolved. Germline CDR1 SEHNR, CDR2 FQNEAQ (reference sequence). Trimming left V 4 bases short and J 6 bases short, with 8 bases between. This CDR3 region has 12 residues. The CDR3 protein is CASSSPGDTQYF. As DNA, the CDR3 is TGTGCCAGCAGCTCGCCCGGGGATACGCAGTATTTT.

This clone was found once. The rearrangement joins TRBV18 to TRBJ2-3, with 7 bases that match TRBD1. Germline loops: CDR1 KGHSH, CDR2 LQKENI. The CDR3 covers 11 residues. V was pared by 5 bases and J by 9 bases, with 2 bases of the junction left unmatched. CDR3 in amino acids: CASSRGGTQYF. The CDR3 DNA is TGTGCCAGCTCAAGAGGGGGCACGCAGTATTTT.

The J gene is TRBJ2-7, the V gene TRBV11-2; 9 nucleotides agree with TRBD1. CDR1 is SGHAT, CDR2 FQNNGV, per germline. The junction had 4 bases not matched to a gene; V was cut back by 5 bases and J by 2 bases. This CDR3 is built from 14 residues. The CDR3 DNA reads TGTGCCAGCAGCCAGACAGGGGGAACCTACGAGCAGTACTTC. This gives the protein CASSQTGGTYEQYF.

V usage is TRBV6-4 and J usage is TRBJ2-2; maybe TRBD2 (5 bases). Germline-derived CDR1 and CDR2 are MRHNA and SNTAGT. V was cut by 4 bases and J by 6 bases, with 15 bases left in between. The CDR3 is made up of 15 amino acids. The CDR3 region has the DNA TGTGCCAGCAGTGTCCCTGACTATTCCGCCGGGGAGCTGTTTTTT. Protein: CASSVPDYSAGELFF.

The rearrangement uses TRBV28 and TRBJ1-1; D is perhaps TRBD1 (5 bases). The V gene's germline CDR1 is MDHEN and CDR2 SYDVKM. Trimming took off 5 bases at V and 8 bases at J, with 15 bases between the two ends. This CDR3 comprises 13 residues. In nucleotides, the CDR3 is TGTGCCAGCAGTCCCGGGGGGGACCAAGAAGCTTTCTTT. This gives the protein CASSPGGDQEAFF.

This CDR3 is CASSQGILGGWGETQYF. The CDR3 DNA is TGTGCCAGCAGCCAAGGAATTTTAGGGGGTTGGGGGGAGACCCAGTACTTC. The chain joins TRBV3-1 (or the pseudogene TRBV3-2) to TRBJ2-5; D is possibly TRBD1 (6 bases). Trimming removed 1 base at V and 5 bases at J, with 20 bases between. The length of the CDR3 is 17 residues. Germline V gives CDR1 LGHDT, CDR2 YNNKEL (reference sequence).

The chain joins TRBV5-1 to TRBJ2-5, with 13 bases aligning to TRBD2. The CDR3 loop spans 17 amino acids. V trimming: 0 bases; J trimming: 2 bases; junction bases outside the gene matches: 4. CDR1 SGHRS and CDR2 YFSETQ come from the germline V gene. As DNA, the CDR3 is TGCGCCAGCAGCTTGGCCGGGACTAGCGGGGCTCAAGAGACCCAGTACTTC. It specifies CASSLAGTSGAQETQYF.

The rearrangement links TRBV28 to TRBJ2-2; tentatively, D is TRBD2 (5 bases). V lost 1 base and J lost 4, with 13 bases in between. This CDR3 is 16 amino acids long. Germline values: CDR1 MDHEN, CDR2 SYDVKM. The CDR3 sequence is CASSLLLGSATGELFF. The CDR3, as DNA: TGTGCCAGCAGTTTATTGCTGGGGAGCGCCACCGGGGAGCTGTTTTTT. The whole variable domain, filled in from reference TRBV28 and TRBJ2-2, reads DVKVTQSSRYLVKRTGEKVFLECVQDMDHENMFWYRQDPGLGLRLIYFSYDVKMKEKGDIPEGYSVSREKKERFSLILESASTNQTSMYLCASSLLLGSATGELFFGEGSRLTVL.

V gene TRBV30 combines with J gene TRBJ1-1; no reliable D call. This CDR3 comprises 14 residues. Trimming shortened V by 2 bases and J by 4 bases, and 14 bases separated the two germline ends. Germline loops: CDR1 GTSNPN, CDR2 SVGIG (reference sequence). In DNA, the CDR3 is TGTGCCTGGAGTAACGACGGGATTGTCACTGAAGCTTTCTTT. This sequence encodes CAWSNDGIVTEAFF.

This chain links TRBV19 with TRBJ1-6; D remains ambiguous. Trimming removed 6 bases at V and 4 bases at J, with 22 bases between. The germline CDR1 and CDR2 sequences are LNHDA and SQIVND (reference sequence). This CDR3 has 18 amino acids. The CDR3 protein is CASRMTSGVPPYNSPLHF. The CDR3 DNA sequence: TGTGCCAGTAGAATGACATCCGGGGTCCCTCCATATAATTCACCCCTCCACTTT. Supplemented by reference TRBV19 and TRBJ1-6, the full variable domain reads DGGITQSPKYLFRKEGQNVTLSCEQNLNHDAMYWYRQDPGQGLRLIYYSQIVNDFQKGDIAEGYSVSREKKESFPLTVTSAQKNPTAFYLCASRMTSGVPPYNSPLHFGNGTRLTVT.

The chain is built from TRBV2 and TRBJ1-4; TRBD1 might be the D (5 bases). CDR3 length equals 11 residues. V lost 4 bases and J 11 bases, leaving 8 bases between the germline ends. Germline assignment: CDR1 SNHLY and CDR2 FYNNEI. Here the CDR3 DNA reads TGTGCCAGCAGTGGGGGACTTAAACTGTTTTTT. Its protein product is CASSGGLKLFF. Variable domain in full (rest from reference TRBV2 and TRBJ1-4): EPEVTQTPSHQVTQMGQEVILRCVPISNHLYFYWYRQILGQKVEFLVSFYNNEISEKSEIFDDQFSVERPDGSNFTLKIRSTKLEDSAMYFCASSGGLKLFFGSGTQLSVL.

The chain recombines TRBV7-9 with TRBJ2-3, with D possibly matching TRBD1 (5 bases). V was cut by 6 bases and J by 0 bases, with 13 bases left in between. The CDR3 covers 15 residues. CDR1 SEHNR and CDR2 FQNEAQ come from the germline V gene (reference sequence). CDR3 DNA: TGTGCCAGCAGAAAGACAGCTACTAGCACAGATACGCAGTATTTT. This sequence encodes CASRKTATSTDTQYF.

The chain links TRBV18 to TRBJ2-1; D is perhaps TRBD1 (5 bases). Germline CDR1 KGHSH, CDR2 LQKENI. This CDR3 comprises 13 residues. V was trimmed by 3 bases and J by 12 bases, leaving 15 bases between them. Written as DNA, the CDR3 is TGTGCCAGCTCACCGATCGCTGATCAGGGGCAGTTCTTC. Protein sequence: CASSPIADQGQFF.

The chain recombines TRBV11-2 with TRBJ1-1; the match to TRBD1 covers 9 bases. Germline V gene lookup returns CDR1 SGHAT and CDR2 FQNNGV. Trimming took 1 base from V and 6 from J; bases not matched to a gene: 3. The CDR3 covers 14 residues. The CDR3 loop reads CASSLVQGAAEAFF. DNA for the CDR3: TGTGCCAGCAGCTTAGTACAGGGGGCGGCTGAAGCTTTCTTT.

V usage is TRBV11-2 and J usage is TRBJ2-3; no definite D call. The CDR3 spans 15 residues. Trimming removed 4 bases from V and 2 bases from J, with 13 bases in between. Germline CDR1 and CDR2: SGHAT and FQNNGV. CDR3 sequence reads: CASSSPILFTDTQYF. Written as DNA, the CDR3 is TGTGCCAGCAGCTCCCCCATCCTATTCACAGATACGCAGTATTTT.

The J gene is TRBJ1-4, the V gene TRBV5-4, with unresolved D. Germline CDR1 and CDR2: SGHNT and YYREEE (reference sequence). The CDR3 has 17 amino acids. V lost 0 bases to trimming and J lost 0 bases, with 12 bases between them. The CDR3: CASSLDVTTATNEKLFF. CDR3 coding DNA: TGTGCCAGCAGCTTGGATGTGACAACAGCAACTAATGAAAAACTGTTTTTT. Complete variable domain (other parts from reference TRBV5-4 and TRBJ1-4): ETGVTQSPTHLIKTRGQQVTLRCSSQSGHNTVSWYQQALGQGPQFIFQYYREEENGRGNFPPRFSGLQFPNYSSELNVNALELDDSALYLCASSLDVTTATNEKLFFGSGTQLSVL.

The V and J genes are TRBV5-6 and TRBJ2-4; D is ambiguous. The CDR3 has 14 amino acids. V dropped 4 bases and J dropped 0 bases, with 8 bases sitting between them. In germline, CDR1 is SGHDT, CDR2 YYEEEE. CDR3 protein: CASSLVLAKNIQYF. The DNA for the CDR3 is TGTGCCAGCAGCCTGGTACTAGCCAAAAACATTCAGTACTTC.

V and J are TRBV11-2 and TRBJ2-1, with D possibly matching TRBD2 (6 bases). In germline, CDR1 is SGHAT, CDR2 FQNNGV. This CDR3 is 15 amino acids long. V gave up 3 bases and J gave up 4 bases, with 13 bases separating them. Here the CDR3 reads CASSLSVGGYNEQFF. CDR3 nucleotide sequence: TGTGCCAGCAGCTTGAGTGTGGGGGGATACAATGAGCAGTTCTTC. Using reference TRBV11-2 and TRBJ2-1 for the parts outside the CDR3, the full variable domain is EAGVAQSPRYKIIEKRQSVAFWCNPISGHATLYWYQQILGQGPKLLIQFQNNGVVDDSQLPKDRFSAERLKGVDSTLKIQPAKLEDSAVYLCASSLSVGGYNEQFFGPGTRLTVL.

In its sample, this clone was seen a few times. The chain combines TRBV27 with TRBJ2-1; 8 bases fit TRBD2. CDR3 length: 15 residues. V was clipped by 6 bases and J by 7 bases; unmatched bases: 11. CDR1 and CDR2 (germline): MNHEY, SMNVEV (reference sequence). CDR3 loop: CASRTPAGGLNEQFF. The CDR3 DNA reads as TGTGCCAGCAGAACCCCGGCGGGAGGTTTGAATGAGCAGTTCTTC.

This chain connects TRBV11-2 to TRBJ2-1; 9 bases fit TRBD2. The CDR3 length is 17 residues. The J segment lost 2 bases and the V segment lost 2 bases, leaving 7 bases of the junction unmatched. Germline V gene data show CDR1 as SGHAT and CDR2 as FQNNGV. Written as DNA, the CDR3 is TGTGCCAGCAGCTTACAGTCTAGCGGGGCCCCCTACAATGAGCAGTTCTTC. This codes for CASSLQSSGAPYNEQFF. The variable domain in full, completed from reference TRBV11-2 and TRBJ2-1, reads EAGVAQSPRYKIIEKRQSVAFWCNPISGHATLYWYQQILGQGPKLLIQFQNNGVVDDSQLPKDRFSAERLKGVDSTLKIQPAKLEDSAVYLCASSLQSSGAPYNEQFFGPGTRLTVL.

The chain employs TRBV19 and TRBJ1-5, with a weak D call TRBD1 (6 bases). This CDR3 has 14 residues. Germline-derived CDR1 and CDR2 are LNHDA and SQIVND (reference sequence). With 4 bases removed from V and 4 bases from J, the gap between germline ends came to 11 bases. The CDR3 spells CASSNARGNQPQHF. The CDR3, as DNA: TGTGCCAGTAGTAATGCGAGGGGGAATCAGCCCCAGCATTTT.

This clone was counted a single time. The chain combines TRBV11-3 with TRBJ2-7, with 7 bases identical to TRBD2. After removal of 5 bases from V and 2 bases from J, the junction contained 12 bases not matched to a gene. The CDR3 extends over 16 amino acids. Germline CDR1 and CDR2: SGHNT and YENEEA. Written as DNA, the CDR3 is TGTGCCAGCAGCAAAGGCGGTATTAGCGGGCCCTACGAGCAGTACTTC. It yields the protein CASSKGGISGPYEQYF.

This clone was detected only once. Here the CDR3 reads CATSRDQAASPLHF. The CDR3 nucleotides are TGTGCCACCAGCAGAGATCAGGCCGCCTCACCCCTCCACTTT. The V and J genes are TRBV15 and TRBJ1-6; D not resolved. The CDR3 is made up of 14 amino acids. Germline lookup yields CDR1 LNHNV and CDR2 YYDKDF (reference sequence). V lost 0 bases to trimming and J lost 10 bases, with 10 bases between them.

The chain carries TRBV4-1 and TRBJ1-4; weak D call: TRBD1 (5 bases). The CDR3 totals 17 residues. V was shortened by 1 base and J by 4 bases, with 16 bases between the two germline ends. CDR1 and CDR2 (germline): MGHRA, YSYEKL. CDR3 nucleotides: TGCGCCAGCAGCCAAGGTCCGGAGGGACGCCTTAATGAAAAACTGTTTTTT. Residues: CASSQGPEGRLNEKLFF.

J is TRBJ2-1 and V is TRBV2, with 10 bases matching TRBD2. CDR1 SNHLY and CDR2 FYNNEI come from the germline V gene. This CDR3 region has 14 residues. V trimming: 6 bases; J trimming: 5 bases; junction bases outside the gene matches: 4. The CDR3 DNA reads as TGTGCCAGCAGGGCTAGCGGGAGCCACAATGAGCAGTTCTTC. Protein: CASRASGSHNEQFF.